This T cell receptor (beta chain) appears in the sequencing data of a study of brain T cells in children with intractable seizures (dated by TCRdb to the early 2020s). Regarding the complete study: Resected brain tissue from about 50 pediatric epilepsy surgery cases was initially screened for immune gene transcripts with a NanoString immunology panel. Among the approximately twelve selected surgery cases, pre-surgery blood was additionally sequenced for eight, leaving four cases with brain tissue only.

Summary of the overall study and its limitations: Viral specificity was inferred solely from CDR3 sequence similarity, and the HCMV serostatus of the patients was not known. Sequencing depth differed between pre- and post-surgery blood, so clones missing from the pre-surgery sample may reflect undersampling.

The junction carries 7 bases between V and J, which are trimmed by 0 bases and 7 bases respectively. CDR3 length: 12 amino acids, cysteine to phenylalanine. Just the 36-base CDR3 DNA is kept, in frame starting at base 1. According to the germline V gene (reference sequence), CDR1 reads MNHEY and CDR2 reads SMNVEV. The immunoSEQ assay was applied to genomic DNA to generate the TCR beta chain sequences. Under the source paper's analysis protocol: Any CDR3 sequence that did not begin with the conserved framework cysteine at position 104 was removed by hand. Clonality was calculated as one minus the normalized Shannon's Diversity Index, with values ranging from 0 (maximal diversity) to 1 (oligoclonal). Differences in the frequency of the same CDR3 between samples, such as brain versus blood, were assessed with chi-squared comparison-of-proportions tests. Public clonotypes were identified through searches of immuneACCESS, and similarity to known antiviral clonotypes was evaluated with the VDJdb browser. Not all clones reach the TCRdb copy of this immuneACCESS table, which keeps in-frame sequences only. Checked studies attribute under half of the gap to unresolved V genes and leave the rest unexplained. Clone size and V and J calls were adopted from that table, with D and trimming inferred from the DNA. The sample includes fewer than 150,000 clones, with approximately 94% observed a single time. In total, the top ten clones hold 3.5% to 4.5% of the sample.

In light of the paper, this sample's time point label describes: resected brain tissue, or blood drawn just prior to surgery. The surgery cases showing the highest brain T cell transcript signatures were chosen for TCR beta chain sequencing of brain tissue and, when available, of blood. Before surgery, patients had received at least one anti-epileptic drug. The TCR-sequenced patients were children whose drug-resistant epilepsy was caused by tuberous sclerosis complex, focal cortical dysplasia, Rasmussen encephalitis or hemimegalencephaly. Blood samples were collected immediately before the epilepsy surgery. Bulk genomic DNA was extracted from unsorted brain tissue and whole blood with the Monarch genomic DNA purification kit. Concerning this clone: Its antigen is not yet known. There are no base qualities to consult, and no much larger clone falls within one base.

This TCR was sampled from a boy under three years old with hemimegalencephaly and intractable seizures. The chain is made from TRBV27 and TRBJ2-7, with TRBD2 tentatively as D gene (6 bases match). The source material was peripheral blood, sampled at surgery. The DNA sequence is as follows: TGTGCCAGCAGTTTATCTGCGGGAGAGCAGTACTTC. Its product reads: CASSLSAGEQYF.